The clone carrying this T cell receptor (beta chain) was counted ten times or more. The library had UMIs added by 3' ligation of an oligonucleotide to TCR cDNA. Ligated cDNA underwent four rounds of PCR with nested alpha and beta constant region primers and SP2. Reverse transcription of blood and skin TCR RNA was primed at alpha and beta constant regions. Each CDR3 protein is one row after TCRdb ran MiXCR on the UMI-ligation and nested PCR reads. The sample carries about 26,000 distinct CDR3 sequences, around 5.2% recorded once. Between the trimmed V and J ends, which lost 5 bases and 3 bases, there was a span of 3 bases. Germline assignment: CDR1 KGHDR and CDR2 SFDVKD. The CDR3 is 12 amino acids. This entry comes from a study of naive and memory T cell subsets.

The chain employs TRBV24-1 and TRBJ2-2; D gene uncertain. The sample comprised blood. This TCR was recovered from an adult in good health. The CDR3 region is CATSVYTGELFF. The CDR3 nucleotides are TGTGCCACCAGTGTCTACACCGGGGAGCTGTTTTTT.